The 7 T cell receptor beta chains in this list originate from one sample, sequenced in a study of T cells in localized non-small cell lung cancer. Only in-frame clones appear in the TCRdb table, and some are missing; sequencing was by immunoSEQ multiplex PCR. The sample holds 25,000 or so clones, approximately 85% seen once. Sample: peripheral blood, taken before any cancer treatment. These receptors came from a woman aged 40-70 years with stage I lung adenocarcinoma.

This clone occurred a few times. V and J are TRBV7-2 and TRBJ2-1; D tentatively reads TRBD1 or TRBD2 (6 bases each). Germline CDR1 and CDR2: SGHTA and FQGNSA. Trimming took off 5 bases at V and 0 bases at J, with 20 bases between the two ends. This CDR3 is built from 18 residues. The CDR3 reads CASSELGPGASSYNEQFF. As DNA, the CDR3 is TGTGCCAGCAGCGAGTTGGGGCCGGGGGCCAGCTCCTACAATGAGCAGTTCTTC.

This clone was observed a single time. The chain has TRBV19 and TRBJ2-5; D perhaps matches TRBD2 (5 bases). V was trimmed by 0 bases and J by 4 bases, leaving 9 bases between them. The germline CDR1 and CDR2 sequences are LNHDA and SQIVND (reference sequence). The CDR3 is 14 residues long. Here the CDR3 reads CASSIELVGETQYF. CDR3 DNA sequence: TGTGCCAGTAGTATAGAACTAGTAGGAGAGACCCAGTACTTC.

This clone was seen more than once but under ten times. The chain recombines TRBV4-3 with TRBJ2-7, with TRBD2 identical over 9 bases. After removal of 1 base from V and 2 bases from J, the junction contained 3 bases not matched to a gene. The CDR3 runs 15 residues. Germline V gene data show CDR1 as LGHNA and CDR2 as YSLEER. The CDR3 loop is CASSQGASGAYEQYF. The CDR3 nucleotides are TGCGCCAGCAGCCAAGGGGCTAGCGGGGCCTACGAGCAGTACTTC.

This chain uses TRBV6-5 with TRBJ1-5; D is unclear. Germline V lookup: CDR1 MNHEY, CDR2 SVGAGI. The germline V and J ends were trimmed by 8 bases and 2 bases, with 16 bases remaining between them. This CDR3 spans 15 amino acids. CDR3 sequence: CASGADVSRNQPQHF. The DNA of the CDR3 is TGTGCCAGCGGCGCCGACGTGTCTCGCAATCAGCCCCAGCATTTT.

This clone was seen once. This chain links TRBV19 with TRBJ2-5; D gene uncertain. Germline CDR1 and CDR2: LNHDA and SQIVND (reference sequence). Between the trimmed V and J ends, which lost 4 bases and 3 bases, there was a span of 6 bases. The CDR3 totals 12 residues. The DNA for the CDR3 is TGTGCCAGTAGTACATTTGAAGAGACCCAGTACTTC. Its protein is CASSTFEETQYF.

The chain joins TRBV6-5 to TRBJ1-2, with 10 bases identical to TRBD1. The CDR3 length is 16 residues. V shed 4 bases and J 2 bases; nucleotides not matched to a gene: 7. Germline V gene data show CDR1 as MNHEY and CDR2 as SVGAGI. The CDR3 nucleotides are TGTGCCAGCAGTTTATACGGACAGGGGGGAAACTATGGCTACACCTTC. Translation gives CASSLYGQGGNYGYTF.

CDR3 coding DNA: TGTGCCAGCAGCCAAGGGGTAGCGGTACAAGAGACCCAGTACTTC. As protein: CASSQGVAVQETQYF. The chain links TRBV14 to TRBJ2-5; tentatively, D is TRBD2 (6 bases). Per the germline V gene, CDR1 is SGHDN and CDR2 is FVKESK. The V end was cut by 1 base, the J end by 2 bases, with 11 bases between. The CDR3 spans 15 residues.